This note documents a single TCR beta chain sequence. Antigen specificity is unknown. The data stem from a study of response to subunit inactivated influenza vaccine. Broader study findings: Seasonal influenza vaccination, on each occasion, was suggested by the authors to recruit few new T cells.

TCRdb recomputed calls from the RT-PCR reads with MiXCR, one row per CDR3 protein. The sample records over 750,000 distinct CDR3 sequences, approximately 22% being singletons. The material sequenced was PBMCs from blood, taken around 5 days after vaccination. The sequence derives from a man in his forties or fifties who received an inactivated influenza vaccine.

CDR3: CASSYSFTSGGWQETQYF. The CDR3 DNA sequence: TGTGCCAGCAGTTACTCGTTCACTAGCGGGGGCTGGCAAGAGACCCAGTACTTC. The chain couples TRBV6-2 or TRBV6-3 to TRBJ2-5; 11 bases agree with TRBD2. Germline CDR1 MNHEY, CDR2 SVGEGT. This CDR3 contains 18 residues. The V and J ends lost 0 bases and 2 bases, in that order; junction bases with no gene match: 8.